This T cell receptor (beta chain) is drawn from a study of blood T cell repertoires in COVID-19. Study information: From T cells, B-cell-depleted T cells, or PBMCs came the material, which was cDNA or gDNA.

Enrolled through a virtual design, the participants were between about 18 and 89 years of age and came from under 25 US areas. Self-reported history from a screening survey and questionnaire set each donor's cohort. The table came from immunoSEQ multiplex PCR; TCRdb's copy has only in-frame clones and leaves some out. This sample has about 200,000 clones, with about 86% found just once. Per germline, CDR1 MNHEY and CDR2 SMNVEV (reference sequence). V was trimmed by 6 bases and J by 2 bases, leaving 9 bases between them. The CDR3 consists of 13 residues. This receptor was identified in a woman aged 40 to 50 with acute COVID-19. V gene TRBV27 combines with J gene TRBJ2-3, with a tentative D call TRBD2 (6 bases). Material for sequencing was PBMCs or T cells enriched from blood (not recorded which). CDR3 nucleotides: TGTGCCAGCAGGCGGGGAGTCACAGATACGCAGTATTTT. Translating it yields CASRRGVTDTQYF.